The 17 T cell receptor beta chains below all came from one sample that was sequenced in a study of blood T cell repertoires in COVID-19 (dated by TCRdb to the early 2020s). Library creation used the immunoSEQ multiplex PCR assay. TCRdb limited this immuneACCESS table to in-frame rearrangements with V and J called. A share of clones is missing; checked studies link under half to unresolved V genes, and the rest is unexplained. This sample gives about 120,000 clones in total; roughly nine tenths of them show up just once. The ten largest clones capture 7% to 9% of the sample. Material for sequencing was peripheral blood. The receptors come from a human donor in a cohort sampled during active COVID-19.

The chain has TRBV6-1 and TRBJ1-1; D gene unclear. The V end was cut by 1 base, the J end by 10 bases, with 16 bases between. The germline V gene encodes CDR1 MNHNS and CDR2 SASEGT. The CDR3 sequence is 14 residues long. CDR3 region: CASSEEEERQGAFF. The DNA for the CDR3 is TGTGCCAGCAGTGAAGAGGAAGAGCGGCAAGGAGCTTTCTTT.

This clone was recorded once. The chain is built from TRBV11-2 and TRBJ2-7, with a tentative D call TRBD2 (5 bases). CDR3 size: 13 residues. Germline V gene lookup returns CDR1 SGHAT and CDR2 FQNNGV. V lost 2 bases to trimming and J lost 6 bases, with 11 bases between them. CDR3 nucleotide sequence: TGTGCCAGCAGCTTACTAGCCCCGGTCGAGCAGTACTTC. As protein: CASSLLAPVEQYF.

The genes are TRBV10-1 and TRBJ2-2; 8 nucleotides align to TRBD2. V lost 3 bases to trimming and J lost 3 bases; unmatched junction nucleotides: 9. The CDR3 runs 17 residues. Germline-derived CDR1 and CDR2 are WNHNN and SYGVQD (reference sequence). CDR3 DNA sequence: TGCGCCAGCAGTGAATTAGGAGCGGGAGACGACACCGGGGAGCTGTTTTTT. It yields the protein CASSELGAGDDTGELFF.

This clone was detected only once. The rearrangement joins TRBV5-4 to TRBJ2-5, with D unresolved. The germline V gene encodes CDR1 SGHNT and CDR2 YYREEE (reference sequence). This CDR3 spans 15 amino acids. The V end lost 2 bases, the J end lost 5 bases, and 16 bases lay between the germline ends. This chain's CDR3 is CASSFNLGPSETQYF. CDR3 nucleotide sequence: TGTGCCAGCAGCTTTAACCTAGGCCCCTCGGAGACCCAGTACTTC.

The genes are TRBV14 and TRBJ1-2; D may be TRBD1 (5 bases). Germline V gene data show CDR1 as SGHDN and CDR2 as FVKESK. The CDR3 sequence is 14 residues long. V was trimmed by 1 base and J by 4 bases, leaving 10 bases between them. This CDR3 reads CASSQGRGIYGYTF. CDR3 sequence (DNA): TGTGCCAGCAGCCAAGGTCGGGGGATCTATGGCTACACCTTC.

This clone was observed a few times. The V and J genes are TRBV12-3 or TRBV12-4 and TRBJ1-2; no reliable D call. Trimming took off 2 bases at V and 4 bases at J, with 8 bases between the two ends. The length of the CDR3 is 13 residues. The CDR3 DNA sequence: TGTGCCAGCAGTTTACAAACGGTCTATGGCTACACCTTC. It codes for CASSLQTVYGYTF.

The gene calls are TRBV5-1 and TRBJ1-3; no reliable D call. The V gene's germline CDR1 is SGHRS and CDR2 YFSETQ. CDR3 length: 16 amino acids. V dropped 0 bases and J dropped 0 bases, with 10 bases sitting between them. The CDR3: CASSLERPRSGNTIYF. CDR3 in DNA: TGCGCCAGCAGCTTGGAGCGCCCTCGCTCTGGAAACACCATATATTTT.

V and J are TRBV12-3 or TRBV12-4 and TRBJ2-7, with D tentatively TRBD1 (7 bases). This CDR3 region has 13 residues. V lost 6 bases and J lost 4, with 13 bases in between. CDR3 DNA: TGTGCCAGCAGGGAGGGGGCGCGATACGAGCAGTACTTC. It translates to CASREGARYEQYF.

This chain connects TRBV29-1 to TRBJ2-1; 7 bases line up with TRBD2. Germline lookup yields CDR1 SQVTM and CDR2 ANQGSEA. The CDR3 loop spans 14 amino acids. Germline trimming cut 7 bases from V and 4 bases from J; bases unmatched to any gene: 10. CDR3 nucleotides: TGCAGCGCATCCGTCGCGGGGGATTACAATGAGCAGTTCTTC. Its protein is CSASVAGDYNEQFF.

This clone was recorded a few times. The V and J genes are TRBV7-8 and TRBJ1-1; D unresolved. This CDR3 region has 13 residues. In germline, CDR1 is SGHVS, CDR2 FQNEAQ. Between the trimmed V and J ends, which lost 5 bases and 0 bases, there was a span of 7 bases. CDR3 DNA: TGTGCCAGCAGCCTTTACATGAACACTGAAGCTTTCTTT. It codes for CASSLYMNTEAFF.

The chain carries TRBV11-3 and TRBJ2-2; TRBD1 aligns across 7 bases. J was trimmed by 3 bases and V by 3 bases; bases with no gene match: 10. The length of the CDR3 is 17 residues. Germline lookup yields CDR1 SGHNT and CDR2 YENEEA. CDR3 region: CASSFSARTGHTGELFF. CDR3 nucleotide sequence: TGTGCCAGCAGCTTTAGTGCAAGGACAGGCCACACCGGGGAGCTGTTTTTT.

This clone showed up just once. The rearrangement joins TRBV2 to TRBJ1-5, with unresolved D. Per germline, CDR1 SNHLY and CDR2 FYNNEI. Trimming took off 7 bases at V and 1 base at J, with 14 bases between the two ends. The CDR3 is 15 amino acids. CDR3 sequence: CASMERVGSNQPQHF. The CDR3 nucleotides are TGTGCCAGCATGGAGAGGGTAGGGAGCAATCAGCCCCAGCATTTT.

V gene TRBV5-5 combines with J gene TRBJ2-7; TRBD1 matches 10 bases. V shed 0 bases, J shed 6 bases, and the junction held 3 bases outside the gene matches. The CDR3 contains 14 residues. Germline V gene lookup returns CDR1 SGHKS and CDR2 YYEKEE (reference sequence). In DNA form, the CDR3 reads TGTGCCAGCAGCTTGGGGACAGGGGGGTTCGAGCAGTACTTC. It encodes CASSLGTGGFEQYF.

In this sample, this clone turned up a few times. The V gene is TRBV5-1, the J gene TRBJ1-4; D uncertain. This CDR3 is built from 14 residues. Trimming removed 4 bases from V and 8 bases from J, with 15 bases in between. From germline, CDR1 is SGHRS and CDR2 YFSETQ. CDR3 in amino acids: CASSPGSSLEKLFF. For the CDR3, the DNA is TGCGCCAGCAGCCCGGGGTCTAGTCTAGAAAAACTGTTTTTT.

This clone was found a few times. The chain is built from TRBV9 and TRBJ1-1; D possibly corresponds to TRBD1 (6 bases). Trimming stripped 3 bases from V and 4 bases from J, with 13 bases between. Germline CDR1 SGDLS, CDR2 YYNGEE. The CDR3 has 14 amino acids. CDR3 nucleotide sequence: TGTGCCAGCAGCGCCGTTTACAGGGCCACTGAAGCTTTCTTT. It translates to CASSAVYRATEAFF.

The chain couples TRBV4-1 to TRBJ2-5; 9 bases agree with TRBD1. The ends lost 0 bases at V and 1 base at J; junction bases unmatched: 3. CDR1 is MGHRA, CDR2 YSYEKL, per germline. This CDR3 is built from 16 residues. CDR3 sequence reads: CASSQDGTGPQETQYF. Here the CDR3 DNA reads TGCGCCAGCAGCCAAGATGGGACAGGGCCCCAAGAGACCCAGTACTTC.

The chain uses TRBV2 and TRBJ1-2; 8 bases are shared with TRBD1. The V segment lost 7 bases and the J segment 10 bases; nucleotides outside the gene matches: 14. Germline-derived CDR1 and CDR2 are SNHLY and FYNNEI. The CDR3 contains 14 residues. CDR3 in DNA: TGTGCCAGCAACACACCGGGACAGGCCTTTCTCTACACCTTC. Translated, it gives CASNTPGQAFLYTF.